This TCR beta chain appears in the sequencing data of a study of post-analysis software for immune sequencing data. Prepared TCR beta cDNA libraries contained unique molecular identifiers. Between roughly 0.9 and 11 million T cells gave rise to some 470,000 cDNA molecules. TCRdb reanalysed the PCR reads using MiXCR and keeps one entry per CDR3 protein. The sample lists about 500,000 distinct CDR3 sequences, 40% to 55% occurring once. There are a few counts of this clonotype. Its target is not known. Study results and limitations: The authors found that F measure strongly co-clustered same-batch samples. Patients carried several TRBV segments more frequently than controls did, and TRBV5-6, TRBV5-1 and TRBV20-1 were among them. In multiple sclerosis, normalized Chao1 diversity was significantly below that of controls.

CDR3 length equals 13 residues. V lost 11 bases to trimming and J lost 7 bases, with 17 bases between them. The chain uses TRBV12-3 or TRBV12-4 and TRBJ1-4; D gene unclear. The sample taken for sequencing was blood. The clonotype was recovered from a girl under 18 with multiple sclerosis. As DNA, the CDR3 is TGTGCCGGAAAACGACACGGGAGTGAAAAACTGTTTTTT. It specifies CAGKRHGSEKLFF.